Listed below are T cell receptor beta chains from one sample, sequenced in a study of early T cells in non-severe SARS-CoV-2 infection. TCRdb recomputed calls from the 5' RACE reads with MiXCR, one row per CDR3 protein. This table holds around 72,000 distinct CDR3 sequences, 10% found once. Sequences were derived from whole blood, sampled at baseline. Receptors originate from an adult who was a healthcare worker with PCR-confirmed SARS-CoV-2 infection or an uninfected control (not recorded which). Both conserved end residues are part of each CDR3. The D gene is left open where the match is weak. Part of the rows lack a size; the others show once, few, many or a class for expanded clones.

TRBJ1-4,TRBV5-1,TRBD1,few,CASTRDSTNEKLFF,TGCGCCAGCACCCGGGACAGTACTAATGAAAAACTGTTTTTT
TRBJ2-2,TRBV20-1,TRBD2,NA,CSAKVSGGRTGELFF,TGCAGTGCTAAGGTCAGCGGGGGGAGAACCGGGGAGCTGTTTTTT
TRBJ2-1,TRBV7-2,TRBD2,many,CASSPGLAGGVIDEQFF,TGTGCCAGCAGCCCGGGACTAGCGGGGGGCGTCATAGATGAGCAGTTCTTC
TRBJ1-1,TRBV20-1,NA,NA,CSARWDTEAFF,TGCAGTGCTAGATGGGACACTGAAGCTTTCTTT
TRBJ2-3,TRBV11-2,TRBD2,many,CASSPRGGAFTDTQYF,TGTGCCAGCAGCCCACGCGGGGGGGCCTTTACAGATACGCAGTATTTT
TRBJ2-1,TRBV18,NA,many,CASSSIGADNEQFF,TGTGCCAGCTCCAGTATTGGGGCGGACAATGAGCAGTTCTTC
TRBJ2-3,TRBV24-1,NA,few,CATSDLGGRSTDTQYF,TGTGCCACCAGTGATTTGGGCGGCCGCAGCACAGATACGCAGTATTTT
TRBJ2-2,TRBV5-5,NA,many,CASSLRGAPGELFF,TGTGCCAGCAGCTTGAGAGGGGCACCCGGGGAGCTGTTTTTT
TRBJ2-3,TRBV7-9,NA,NA,CASRGANTDTQYF,TGTGCCAGCAGAGGAGCCAACACAGATACGCAGTATTTT
TRBJ1-1,TRBV5-1,NA,NA,CASSLDSPKNTEAFF,TGCGCCAGCAGCTTGGACAGCCCGAAGAACACTGAAGCTTTCTTT
TRBJ1-5,TRBV20-1,TRBD1,NA,CSAPPGGAYSNQPQHF,TGCAGTGCTCCACCAGGGGGCGCTTATAGCAATCAGCCCCAGCATTTT
TRBJ2-2,TRBV7-2,NA,many,CASSLWDMYTGELFF,TGTGCCAGCAGCTTATGGGACATGTACACCGGGGAGCTGTTTTTT
TRBJ1-2,TRBV27,NA,NA,CASSLGRPFYGYTF,TGTGCCAGCAGCTTGGGCAGACCTTTTTATGGCTACACCTTC
TRBJ2-5,TRBV20-1,NA,many,CSASLSVETQYF,TGCAGTGCTAGCCTTAGCGTCGAGACCCAGTACTTC
TRBJ2-7,TRBV14,NA,few,CASSQEIGRGNEQYF,TGTGCCAGCAGCCAAGAGATAGGACGGGGAAACGAGCAGTACTTC
TRBJ1-2,TRBV6-1,NA,NA,CASSEWGDSPGYTF,TGTGCCAGCAGTGAATGGGGTGACAGTCCTGGCTACACCTTC
TRBJ2-7,TRBV5-1,TRBD1,NA,CASSGRTGGDPYYEQYF,TGCGCCAGCAGCGGGAGGACAGGGGGGGACCCTTACTACGAGCAGTACTTC
TRBJ2-7,TRBV4-1,TRBD1,few,CASSPRQDRSYEQYF,TGCGCCAGCAGCCCCCGGCAGGACAGGTCCTACGAGCAGTACTTC
TRBJ2-1,TRBV11-2,NA,few,CASSARWGSSYNEQFF,TGTGCCAGCAGCGCAAGATGGGGGAGCTCCTACAATGAGCAGTTCTTC
TRBJ2-3,TRBV2,TRBD1,NA,CASKTGTTDTQYF,TGTGCCAGCAAGACAGGGACCACAGATACGCAGTATTTT
TRBJ2-1,TRBV29-1,NA,many,CSVLPSYNEQFF,TGCAGCGTTTTACCCTCCTACAATGAGCAGTTCTTC
TRBJ1-1,TRBV2,TRBD1,NA,CASIEDRGGTEAFF,TGTGCCAGCATTGAGGACAGGGGCGGGACTGAAGCTTTCTTT
TRBJ1-2,TRBV20-1,NA,NA,CSARDRGANGYGYTF,TGCAGTGCTAGAGATCGGGGCGCTAACGGCTATGGCTACACCTTC
TRBJ1-1,TRBV21-1,NA,many,CASSNGAPNTEAFF,TGTGCCAGCAGCAACGGGGCCCCGAACACTGAAGCTTTCTTT
TRBJ1-2,TRBV29-1,TRBD1,NA,CSAMGQYGYTF,TGCAGCGCCATGGGACAGTATGGCTACACCTTC
TRBJ2-1,TRBV6-2/TRBV6-3,NA,NA,CASSYLQERQFF,TGTGCCAGCAGTTACTTACAGGAGAGGCAGTTCTTC
TRBJ2-7,TRBV2,NA,NA,CASSSSDTKQYF,TGTGCCAGCAGCTCATCCGACACGAAGCAGTACTTC